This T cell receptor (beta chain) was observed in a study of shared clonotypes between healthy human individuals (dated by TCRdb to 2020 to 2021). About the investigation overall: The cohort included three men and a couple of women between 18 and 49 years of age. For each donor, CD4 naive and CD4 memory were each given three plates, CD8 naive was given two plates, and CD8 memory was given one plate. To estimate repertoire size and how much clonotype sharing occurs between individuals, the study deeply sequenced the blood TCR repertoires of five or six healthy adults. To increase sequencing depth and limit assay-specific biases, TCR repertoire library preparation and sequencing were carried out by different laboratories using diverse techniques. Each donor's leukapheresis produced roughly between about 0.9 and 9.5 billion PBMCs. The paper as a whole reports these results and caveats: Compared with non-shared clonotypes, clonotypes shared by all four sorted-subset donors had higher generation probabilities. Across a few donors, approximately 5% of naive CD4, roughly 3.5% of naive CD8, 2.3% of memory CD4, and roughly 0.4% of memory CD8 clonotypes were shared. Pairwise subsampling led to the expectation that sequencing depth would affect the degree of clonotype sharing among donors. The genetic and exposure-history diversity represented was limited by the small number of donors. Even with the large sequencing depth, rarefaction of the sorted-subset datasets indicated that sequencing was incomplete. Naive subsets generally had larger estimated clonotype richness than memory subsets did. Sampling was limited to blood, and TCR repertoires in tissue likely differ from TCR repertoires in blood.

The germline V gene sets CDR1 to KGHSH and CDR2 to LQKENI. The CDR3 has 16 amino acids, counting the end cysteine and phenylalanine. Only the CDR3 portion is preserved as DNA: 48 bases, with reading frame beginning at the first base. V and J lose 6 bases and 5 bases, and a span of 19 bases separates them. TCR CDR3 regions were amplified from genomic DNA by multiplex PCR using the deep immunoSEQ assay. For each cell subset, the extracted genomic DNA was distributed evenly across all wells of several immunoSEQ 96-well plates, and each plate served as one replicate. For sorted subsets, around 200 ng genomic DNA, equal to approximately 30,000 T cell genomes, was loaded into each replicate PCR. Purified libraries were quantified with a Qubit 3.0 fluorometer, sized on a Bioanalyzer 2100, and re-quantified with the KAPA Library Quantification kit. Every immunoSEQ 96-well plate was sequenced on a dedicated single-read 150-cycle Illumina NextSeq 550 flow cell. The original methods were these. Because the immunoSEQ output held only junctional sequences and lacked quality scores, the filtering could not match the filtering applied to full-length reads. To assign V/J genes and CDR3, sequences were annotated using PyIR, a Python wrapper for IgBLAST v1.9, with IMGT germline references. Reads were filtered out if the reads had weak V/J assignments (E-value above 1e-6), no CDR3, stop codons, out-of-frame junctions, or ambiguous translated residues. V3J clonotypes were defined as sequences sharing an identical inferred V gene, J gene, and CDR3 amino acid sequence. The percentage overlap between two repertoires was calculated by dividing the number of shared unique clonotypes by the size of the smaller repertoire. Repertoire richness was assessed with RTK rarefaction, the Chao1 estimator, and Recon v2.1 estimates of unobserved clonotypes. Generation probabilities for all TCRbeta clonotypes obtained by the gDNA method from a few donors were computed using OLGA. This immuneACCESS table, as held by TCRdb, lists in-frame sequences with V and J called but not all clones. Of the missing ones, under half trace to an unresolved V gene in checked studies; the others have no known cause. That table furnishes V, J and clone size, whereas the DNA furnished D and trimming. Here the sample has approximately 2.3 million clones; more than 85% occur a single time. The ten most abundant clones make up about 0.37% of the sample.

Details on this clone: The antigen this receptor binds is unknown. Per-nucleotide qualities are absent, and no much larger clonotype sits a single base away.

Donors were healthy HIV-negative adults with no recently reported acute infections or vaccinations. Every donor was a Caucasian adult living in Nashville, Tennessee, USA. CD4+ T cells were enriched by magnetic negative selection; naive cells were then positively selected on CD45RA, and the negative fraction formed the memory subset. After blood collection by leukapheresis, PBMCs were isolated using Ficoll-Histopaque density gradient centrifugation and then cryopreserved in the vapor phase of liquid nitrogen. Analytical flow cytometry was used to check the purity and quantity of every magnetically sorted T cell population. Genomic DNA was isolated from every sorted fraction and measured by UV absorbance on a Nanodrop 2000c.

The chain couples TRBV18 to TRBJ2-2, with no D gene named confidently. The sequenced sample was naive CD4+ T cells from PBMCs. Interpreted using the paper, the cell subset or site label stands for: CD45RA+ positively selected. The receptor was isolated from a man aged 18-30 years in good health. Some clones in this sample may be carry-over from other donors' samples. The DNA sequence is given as TGTGCCAGCTCCGTCTCAAGGGCAGGCTGGACCGGGGAGCTGTTTTTT. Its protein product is CASSVSRAGWTGELFF.